This TCR beta chain was captured by sequencing in a study of blood T cell repertoires in COVID-19. About the study: Both acute and convalescent COVID-19 samples were obtained from the United States, Italy and Spain. Sample material is recorded as cDNA or gDNA derived from T cells, B-cell-depleted T cells, or PBMCs.

Methods used by the authors: How many nucleated cells were present was estimated from reference gene primer amplification. Sequencing used immunoSEQ multiplex PCR; TCRdb keeps in-frame clones, though not all of them. V and J calls and clone size are those listed in that table; D and trimming were worked out from the DNA. Here the sample spans 350,000 to 450,000 clones, approximately 89% being singletons. The germline V gene encodes CDR1 MNHEY and CDR2 SMNVEV (reference sequence). The V gene end was trimmed by 5 bases and the J gene end by 9 bases; junction bases not matched to a gene: 18. The CDR3 sequence is 18 residues long.

The material sequenced was peripheral blood. The chain couples TRBV27 to TRBJ1-6; 8 nucleotides match TRBD1. This TCR was recovered from a woman between 40 and 55 years old with COVID-19, enrolled during active disease. The CDR3 is CASSLTPQGANIGSPLHF. The CDR3 bases are TGTGCCAGCAGTCTAACCCCCCAGGGGGCGAACATTGGTTCACCCCTCCACTTT.